This entry lists 9 T cell receptor beta chains sequenced from one sample in a study of T-cell reconstitution after alpha-beta-depleted transplantation in children. A TCRbeta library incorporating unique molecular identifiers was prepared. TCRdb re-analysed the PCR reads in MiXCR, keeping a single row per CDR3 protein. The sample holds a few hundred thousand distinct CDR3 sequences, over 10% seen once. The sequenced sample was PBMCs, mostly from graft donor cells, obtained 360 days after TCRalphabeta/CD19-depleted stem cell transplant. The receptors stem from a male patient younger than 18 who had a stem cell transplant for acute myeloid leukemia, so the T cells may come from the graft donor.

Many counts were recorded for this clonotype. The chain links TRBV29-1 to TRBJ2-1; maybe TRBD2 (6 bases). CDR1 and CDR2 from the germline V gene are SQVTM and ANQGSEA. CDR3 length: 13 amino acids. Trimming removed 7 bases at V and 4 bases at J, with 14 bases between. CDR3 region: CSAPGLKYNEQFF. CDR3 in DNA: TGCAGCGCCCCGGGACTGAAGTACAATGAGCAGTTCTTC.

This clonotype was found a few times. The chain combines TRBV12-3 or TRBV12-4 with TRBJ1-2; 7 positions agree with TRBD1. The CDR3 totals 16 residues. V trimming: 4 bases; J trimming: 5 bases; junction bases outside the gene matches: 13. Written as DNA, the CDR3 is TGTGCCAGCAGTTCCAAAACTTTCCGGGACAGATATGGCTACACCTTC. Its protein product is CASSSKTFRDRYGYTF.

This clonotype has just a few counts. The chain links TRBV7-9 to TRBJ1-6; D is unclear. This CDR3 spans 14 amino acids. The germline gives CDR1 SEHNR, CDR2 FQNEAQ (reference sequence). Trimming removed 2 bases at V and 7 bases at J, with 9 bases between. The CDR3, as DNA: TGTGCCAGCAGCTTAATTGTGCCGAATTCACCCCTCCACTTT. Amino acids: CASSLIVPNSPLHF.

This chain joins TRBV5-1 and TRBJ2-3; 8 bases match TRBD1. V was clipped by 1 base and J by 4 bases; unmatched bases: 5. Germline V gives CDR1 SGHRS, CDR2 YFSETQ. The CDR3 consists of 15 residues. The CDR3: CASSLWRQGPDTQYF. The CDR3 DNA is TGCGCCAGCAGCTTGTGGAGACAGGGGCCAGATACGCAGTATTTT.

A few counts support this clonotype. The CDR3 sequence: CASSPSGQGYEQYF. The CDR3 DNA follows: TGTGCCAGCTCACCGAGTGGACAGGGCTACGAGCAGTACTTC. The V and J genes are TRBV18 and TRBJ2-7; TRBD1 aligns across 8 bases. V shed 3 bases and J 3 bases; nucleotides not matched to a gene: 4. The CDR3 is 14 amino acids. CDR1 KGHSH and CDR2 LQKENI come from the germline V gene. The full variable domain, with the rest looked up from reference TRBV18 and TRBJ2-7, is NAGVMQNPRHLVRRRGQEARLRCSPMKGHSHVYWYRQLPEEGLKFMVYLQKENIIDESGMPKERFSAEFPKEGPSILRIQQVVRGDSAAYFCASSPSGQGYEQYFGPGTRLTVT.

Only a few counts were recorded for this clonotype. CDR3 amino acids: CASSFGHLNTGELFF. DNA of the CDR3: TGTGCCAGCAGTTTTGGGCACCTAAACACCGGGGAGCTGTTTTTT. The chain employs TRBV28 and TRBJ2-2; D not certain. In germline, CDR1 is MDHEN, CDR2 SYDVKM. V gave up 3 bases and J gave up 2 bases, with 10 bases separating them. This CDR3 comprises 15 residues. Full variable domain (rest looked up from reference TRBV28 and TRBJ2-2): DVKVTQSSRYLVKRTGEKVFLECVQDMDHENMFWYRQDPGLGLRLIYFSYDVKMKEKGDIPEGYSVSREKKERFSLILESASTNQTSMYLCASSFGHLNTGELFFGEGSRLTVL.

The table lists this clonotype with many counts. The rearrangement uses TRBV10-3 and TRBJ2-5, with a weak D call TRBD2 (5 bases). Trimming removed 0 bases from V and 6 bases from J, with 11 bases in between. The germline V gene has CDR1 ENHRY and CDR2 SYGVKD. This CDR3 contains 14 residues. CDR3 DNA: TGTGCCATCAGTGAGTCGATCGGGGAAAAGACCCAGTACTTC. Translation gives CAISESIGEKTQYF.

The CDR3 DNA reads as TGTGCCAGCAGTCTTACACGGGCTAATTCACCCCTCCACTTT. Translating it yields CASSLTRANSPLHF. This rearrangement joins TRBV25-1 to TRBJ1-6; no reliable D call. The germline CDR1 and CDR2 sequences are MGHDK and SYGVNS. There are 14 residues in the CDR3. Trimming pared 5 bases from V and 6 bases from J, leaving 11 bases between. The whole variable domain, filled in from reference TRBV25-1 and TRBJ1-6, reads EADIYQTPRYLVIGTGKKITLECSQTMGHDKMYWYQQDPGMELHLIHYSYGVNSTEKGDLSSESTVSRIRTEHFPLTLESARPSHTSQYLCASSLTRANSPLHFGNGTRLTVT.

In its sample, this clonotype was seen a few times. The chain joins TRBV7-2 to TRBJ1-2; 9 bases are a match to TRBD1. V lost 3 bases to trimming and J lost 8 bases; unmatched junction nucleotides: 10. Germline V gives CDR1 SGHTA, CDR2 FQGNSA. CDR3 size: 15 residues. CDR3 amino acids: CASSFTGQGDQGYTF. CDR3 nucleotide sequence: TGTGCCAGCAGCTTTACGGGACAGGGAGATCAGGGCTACACCTTC. The full variable domain, in which reference TRBV7-2 and TRBJ1-2 provide the parts outside the CDR3, is GAGVSQSPSNKVTEKGKDVELRCDPISGHTALYWYRQSLGQGLEFLIYFQGNSAPDKSGLPSDRFSAERTGGSVSTLTIQRTQQEDSAVYLCASSFTGQGDQGYTFGSGTRLTVV.